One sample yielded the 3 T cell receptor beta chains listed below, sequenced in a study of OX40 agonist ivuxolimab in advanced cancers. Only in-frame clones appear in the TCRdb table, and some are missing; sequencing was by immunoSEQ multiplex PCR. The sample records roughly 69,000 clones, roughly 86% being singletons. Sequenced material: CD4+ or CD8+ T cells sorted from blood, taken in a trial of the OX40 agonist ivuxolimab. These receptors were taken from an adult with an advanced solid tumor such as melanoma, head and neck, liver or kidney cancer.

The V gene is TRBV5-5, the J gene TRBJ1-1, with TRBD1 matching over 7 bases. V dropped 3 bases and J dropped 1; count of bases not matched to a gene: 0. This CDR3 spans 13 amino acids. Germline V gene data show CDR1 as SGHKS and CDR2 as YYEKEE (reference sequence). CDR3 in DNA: TGTGCCAGCAGCTGGGACAGGAACACTGAAGCTTTCTTT. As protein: CASSWDRNTEAFF.

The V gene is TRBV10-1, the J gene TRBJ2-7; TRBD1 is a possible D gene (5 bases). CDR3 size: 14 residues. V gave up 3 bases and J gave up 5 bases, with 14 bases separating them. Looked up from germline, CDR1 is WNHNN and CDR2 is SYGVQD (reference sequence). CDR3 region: CASSEGREDHEQYF. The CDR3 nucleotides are TGCGCCAGCAGTGAAGGCAGGGAAGATCACGAGCAGTACTTC.

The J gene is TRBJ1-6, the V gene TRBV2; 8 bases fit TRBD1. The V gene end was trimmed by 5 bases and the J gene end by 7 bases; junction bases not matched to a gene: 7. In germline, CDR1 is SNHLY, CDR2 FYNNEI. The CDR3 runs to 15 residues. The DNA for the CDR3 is TGTGCCAGCAGTTATAGGACAGGGTCGAATTCACCCCTCCACTTT. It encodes CASSYRTGSNSPLHF.